The 17 T cell receptor beta chains given below trace back to one sample, sequenced in a study of blood T cells in healthy people across ages. Combining a sample-barcoded 5' primer with a J-beta primer mix, a second PCR ran for 7 to 11 cycles. TCRdb fed the 5' RACE reads into MiXCR, producing one record per CDR3 protein. The sample includes about 640,000 distinct CDR3 sequences, roughly 50% of them seen just once. The sample consisted of blood. These receptors all come from a man aged 60 to 69 in good health.

This chain links TRBV10-2 with TRBJ2-7; the D is unclear. V dropped 6 bases and J dropped 0 bases, with 12 bases sitting between them. From germline, CDR1 is WSHSY and CDR2 SAAADI. The CDR3 totals 14 residues. The CDR3 reads CASSLHDTSYEQYF. CDR3 nucleotides: TGCGCCAGCAGCTTACATGACACCTCCTACGAGCAGTACTTC.

The rearrangement links TRBV11-2 to TRBJ2-5; no firm D call. CDR1 and CDR2 (germline): SGHAT, FQNNGV. The V gene lost 2 bases and the J gene lost 0 bases, with 7 bases spanning the gap. This CDR3 is 14 amino acids long. CDR3 bases: TGTGCCAGCAGCTTAAACGTGTACCAAGAGACCCAGTACTTC. This sequence encodes CASSLNVYQETQYF.

V usage is TRBV20-1 and J usage is TRBJ1-6, with D possibly TRBD1 on 5 matching bases. CDR1 DFQATT and CDR2 SNEGSKA come from the germline V gene (reference sequence). Trimming shortened V by 0 bases and J by 9 bases, and 12 bases separated the two germline ends. CDR3 size: 14 residues. The CDR3 coding sequence is TGCAGTGCTAGAGAGGGCAGGGAAGGTTCACCCCTCCACTTT. Its translation: CSAREGREGSPLHF.

The J gene is TRBJ2-3, the V gene TRBV20-1; D is tentatively TRBD1 or TRBD2 (5 bases each). The CDR3 runs 15 residues. The V end lost 3 bases, the J end lost 3 bases, and 16 bases lay between the germline ends. Germline V gene lookup returns CDR1 DFQATT and CDR2 SNEGSKA (reference sequence). DNA of the CDR3: TGCAGTGCTAGCCACCCTGAGGGGAGTACAGATACGCAGTATTTT. Translating it yields CSASHPEGSTDTQYF.

This chain uses TRBV11-2 with TRBJ2-4, with D perhaps TRBD1 (6 bases). V was trimmed by 0 bases and J by 0 bases, leaving 18 bases between them. In germline, CDR1 is SGHAT, CDR2 FQNNGV. This CDR3 has 19 amino acids. CDR3 sequence reads: CASSLEADSPSLAKNIQYF. The CDR3 DNA follows: TGTGCCAGCAGCTTAGAAGCGGACAGCCCCTCCCTAGCCAAAAACATTCAGTACTTC. Complete variable domain (other parts from reference TRBV11-2 and TRBJ2-4): EAGVAQSPRYKIIEKRQSVAFWCNPISGHATLYWYQQILGQGPKLLIQFQNNGVVDDSQLPKDRFSAERLKGVDSTLKIQPAKLEDSAVYLCASSLEADSPSLAKNIQYFGAGTRLSVL.

With regard to this clonotype: Given a much more abundant clone one base away, this may be a read error. The V and J genes are TRBV20-1 and TRBJ2-1; a weak D match, TRBD2 (5 bases). In germline, CDR1 is DFQATT, CDR2 SNEGSKA (reference sequence). Trimming took 8 bases from V and 8 from J, leaving 16 bases between them. The CDR3 has 12 residues. The CDR3 DNA sequence: TGCAGTCCCCCCCGGGGTAGCGATGAGCAGTTCTTC. Amino acids: CSPPRGSDEQFF.

The sample holds one count of this clonotype. This chain links TRBV4-1 with TRBJ2-1; D is unclear. The CDR3 sequence is 13 residues long. V gave up 0 bases and J gave up 9 bases, with 9 bases separating them. Germline loops: CDR1 MGHRA, CDR2 YSYEKL. CDR3 protein: CASSQDSGVEQFF. The CDR3 DNA sequence: TGCGCCAGCAGCCAAGATTCGGGCGTTGAGCAGTTCTTC.

This clonotype was picked up a small number of times. The chain couples TRBV6-2 or TRBV6-3 to TRBJ2-1; D possibly matches TRBD1 or TRBD2 (5 bases each). Germline V gives CDR1 MNHEY, CDR2 SVGEGT. This CDR3 contains 13 residues. V was trimmed by 6 bases and J by 9 bases, leaving 15 bases between them. The CDR3 coding sequence is TGTGCCAGCAGGGGGGTCGTCCGGGGTGAGCAGTTCTTC. Translation: CASRGVVRGEQFF.

This clonotype has only one observation. This chain connects TRBV3-1 to TRBJ2-5; unclear D gene. Germline lookup yields CDR1 LGHDT and CDR2 YNNKEL (reference sequence). The CDR3 covers 13 residues. Trimming removed 1 base at V and 11 bases at J, with 14 bases between. CDR3 sequence reads: CASSQGSNNEQYF. The DNA of the CDR3 is TGTGCCAGCAGCCAAGGGTCCAACAATGAGCAGTACTTC.

The rearrangement joins TRBV28 to TRBJ2-3; D uncertain. This CDR3 spans 11 amino acids. Between the trimmed V and J ends, which lost 4 bases and 8 bases, there was a span of 7 bases. Germline V gene sequence: CDR1 MDHEN, CDR2 SYDVKM. CDR3 sequence: CASSSGPTQYF. The DNA of the CDR3 is TGTGCCAGCAGTTCAGGTCCTACGCAGTATTTT. Full variable domain (outside the CDR3, taken from reference TRBV28 and TRBJ2-3): DVKVTQSSRYLVKRTGEKVFLECVQDMDHENMFWYRQDPGLGLRLIYFSYDVKMKEKGDIPEGYSVSREKKERFSLILESASTNQTSMYLCASSSGPTQYFGPGTRLTVL.

This clonotype was seen a few times. The gene calls are TRBV3-1 and TRBJ2-3, with 10 bases aligning to TRBD2. The length of the CDR3 is 14 residues. Per the germline V gene, CDR1 is LGHDT and CDR2 is YNNKEL (reference sequence). With 8 bases clipped from V and 3 bases from J, the junction kept 5 bases outside the gene matches. Here the CDR3 DNA reads TGTGCCAGCGGTCCGGGACTAGCGACAGATACGCAGTATTTT. This sequence encodes CASGPGLATDTQYF.

The genes are TRBV28 and TRBJ2-1, with TRBD1 identical over 7 bases. In germline, CDR1 is MDHEN, CDR2 SYDVKM. Trimming at V came to 5 bases and at J to 0 bases, leaving 10 bases not matched to a gene. CDR3 length equals 17 residues. CDR3: CASSPDRTQSSYNEQFF. DNA of the CDR3: TGTGCCAGCAGTCCGGACAGGACCCAAAGCTCCTACAATGAGCAGTTCTTC. Full variable domain (remainder filled in from reference TRBV28 and TRBJ2-1): DVKVTQSSRYLVKRTGEKVFLECVQDMDHENMFWYRQDPGLGLRLIYFSYDVKMKEKGDIPEGYSVSREKKERFSLILESASTNQTSMYLCASSPDRTQSSYNEQFFGPGTRLTVL.

The V call is TRBV20-1, the J call TRBJ2-7; no firm D call. The germline gives CDR1 DFQATT, CDR2 SNEGSKA (reference sequence). The CDR3 has 10 amino acids. Trimming pared 5 bases from V and 6 bases from J, leaving 8 bases between. CDR3 nucleotides: TGCAGTGCTCTACAGACCGAGCAGTACTTC. Protein: CSALQTEQYF.

This rearrangement joins TRBV20-1 to TRBJ2-3, with 9 positions matching TRBD2. With 3 bases clipped from V and 4 bases from J, the junction kept 8 bases outside the gene matches. Looked up from germline, CDR1 is DFQATT and CDR2 is SNEGSKA (reference sequence). The CDR3 totals 15 residues. The CDR3 spells CSASRSRGGPDTQYF. DNA of the CDR3: TGCAGTGCTAGCCGATCGCGGGGGGGCCCAGATACGCAGTATTTT.

This chain uses TRBV11-2 with TRBJ2-4; possibly TRBD1 for D (5 bases). CDR1 and CDR2 (germline): SGHAT, FQNNGV. Trimming left V 1 base short and J 8 bases short, with 6 bases between. CDR3 length: 12 amino acids. The DNA of the CDR3 is TGTGCCAGCAGCTTAGTAGGGGACATTCAGTACTTC. This gives the protein CASSLVGDIQYF.

The chain joins TRBV7-9 to TRBJ2-1; unclear D gene. V was cut by 3 bases and J by 0 bases, with 6 bases left in between. CDR3 size: 14 residues. Germline CDR1 and CDR2: SEHNR and FQNEAQ (reference sequence). The CDR3 nucleotides are TGTGCCAGCAGCTTTGATAGCTCCTACAATGAGCAGTTCTTC. Protein sequence: CASSFDSSYNEQFF.

This rearrangement joins TRBV6-5 to TRBJ1-5; weak D call: TRBD1 (5 bases). This CDR3 contains 14 residues. Germline CDR1 MNHEY, CDR2 SVGAGI. Trimming cost V 6 bases and J 4 bases, with 13 bases left between them. In nucleotides, the CDR3 is TGTGCCAGCAGCCCCCGGGACGGGAATCAGCCCCAGCATTTT. It codes for CASSPRDGNQPQHF.